These 27 T cell receptor beta chains were all obtained from the same sample, sequenced in a study of blood T cell repertoires in COVID-19. The assay was immunoSEQ multiplex PCR, and TCRdb's table has in-frame clones only and misses some. The sample holds 200,000 to 250,000 clones, approximately 80% seen once. The sample consisted of peripheral blood. Receptors originate from a woman at least 80 years old with COVID-19, enrolled during active disease.

The chain combines TRBV10-1 with TRBJ1-4; TRBD1 matches 8 bases. With V trimmed by 6 bases and J by 8 bases, 26 bases remained unmatched. CDR3 length: 20 residues. CDR1 WNHNN and CDR2 SYGVQD come from the germline V gene (reference sequence). This chain's CDR3 is CASSYTGGRPWALEEEKLFF. The CDR3 DNA sequence: TGCGCCAGCAGCTACACAGGGGGTAGGCCTTGGGCCTTGGAAGAAGAAAAACTGTTTTTT.

The rearrangement links TRBV6-4 to TRBJ1-1; D may be TRBD1 (5 bases). The V gene's germline CDR1 is MRHNA and CDR2 SNTAGT. V gave up 1 base and J gave up 3 bases, with 15 bases separating them. CDR3 length: 16 amino acids. As DNA, the CDR3 is TGTGCCAGCAGTGACTTCGGCGGGGGGAAGGACACTGAAGCTTTCTTT. Its protein is CASSDFGGGKDTEAFF.

The rearrangement uses TRBV5-1 and TRBJ2-6; a possible D gene is TRBD2 (5 bases). CDR3 length: 17 amino acids. The germline gives CDR1 SGHRS, CDR2 YFSETQ. Trimming pared 2 bases from V and 0 bases from J, leaving 12 bases between. The chain's CDR3 is CASSLKEGYSGANVLTF. DNA of the CDR3: TGCGCCAGCAGCTTAAAAGAGGGTTACTCTGGGGCCAACGTCCTGACTTTC.

This clone has a handful of counts. This chain connects TRBV18 to TRBJ2-7; TRBD1 aligns across 8 bases. Germline loops: CDR1 KGHSH, CDR2 LQKENI. The CDR3 loop spans 16 amino acids. With V trimmed by 4 bases and J by 2 bases, 10 bases remained unmatched. CDR3 region: CASSLKGDRNPYEQYF. CDR3 bases: TGTGCCAGCTCACTTAAGGGGGACAGGAATCCCTACGAGCAGTACTTC. Full variable domain (outside the CDR3, taken from reference TRBV18 and TRBJ2-7): NAGVMQNPRHLVRRRGQEARLRCSPMKGHSHVYWYRQLPEEGLKFMVYLQKENIIDESGMPKERFSAEFPKEGPSILRIQQVVRGDSAAYFCASSLKGDRNPYEQYFGPGTRLTVT.

The rearrangement uses TRBV11-2 and TRBJ1-2, with a possible D match to TRBD1 (6 bases). CDR1 and CDR2 (germline): SGHAT, FQNNGV. Trimming took 4 bases from V and 8 from J, leaving 14 bases between them. The CDR3 loop spans 13 amino acids. In nucleotides, the CDR3 is TGTGCCAGCAGCTCCCTCCAGGGGAGCGGCTACACCTTC. Its translation: CASSSLQGSGYTF.

The V call is TRBV15, the J call TRBJ2-5; TRBD1 agrees at 7 bases. Germline V CDR1 and CDR2: LNHNV, YYDKDF (reference sequence). The trim removed 1 base at V and 4 bases at J, leaving 9 bases unmatched. The CDR3 runs 16 residues. In DNA form, the CDR3 reads TGTGCCACCAGCAGAGCAGAGGGGGCGAAGGGAGAGACCCAGTACTTC. Translation: CATSRAEGAKGETQYF.

This clone appeared a few times. The gene calls are TRBV6-5 and TRBJ1-2, with D possibly being TRBD1 (5 bases). Between the trimmed V and J ends, which lost 6 bases and 5 bases, there was a span of 13 bases. Germline V gives CDR1 MNHEY, CDR2 SVGAGI. This CDR3 region has 13 residues. The CDR3 nucleotides read TGTGCCAGCAGCCACGACAGTGGGTATGGCTACACCTTC. It translates to CASSHDSGYGYTF.

This chain joins TRBV27 and TRBJ2-5; tentative D call: TRBD2 (6 bases). The germline V and J ends were trimmed by 2 bases and 3 bases, with 19 bases remaining between them. CDR1 is MNHEY and CDR2 is SMNVEV in the germline V gene (reference sequence). The CDR3 extends over 17 amino acids. The CDR3: CASSLARGGRGEETQYF. The CDR3 DNA reads TGTGCCAGCAGTTTAGCAAGAGGAGGGCGGGGAGAAGAGACCCAGTACTTC.

This rearrangement joins TRBV7-3 to TRBJ1-2; D gene unclear. V shed 4 bases and J shed 4 bases, with 13 bases lying between them. Germline V lookup: CDR1 SGHTA, CDR2 FQGTGA. The CDR3 contains 14 residues. The CDR3 DNA sequence: TGTGCCAGCAGCTCCGGTAGCACCGCCTATGGCTACACCTTC. Translating gives CASSSGSTAYGYTF.

The V gene is TRBV3-1 (or the pseudogene TRBV3-2), the J gene TRBJ2-7; TRBD2 might be the D (5 bases). There are 13 residues in the CDR3. Trimming took 4 bases from V and 6 from J, leaving 13 bases between them. Germline lookup yields CDR1 LGHDT and CDR2 YNNKEL (reference sequence). The CDR3 region is CASSPARGSEQYF. Here the CDR3 DNA reads TGTGCCAGCAGCCCCGCCCGGGGTAGCGAGCAGTACTTC.

This chain links TRBV28 with TRBJ2-7; 8 bases line up with TRBD2. The V and J ends lost 8 bases and 2 bases, in that order; junction bases with no gene match: 5. The germline gives CDR1 MDHEN, CDR2 SYDVKM. The CDR3 has 13 amino acids. CDR3 region: CASRTSGPYEQYF. The CDR3 DNA sequence: TGTGCCAGCCGTACTAGCGGCCCCTACGAGCAGTACTTC.

CDR3 protein: CASSRGGGQDEQFF. The DNA for the CDR3 is TGTGCCAGCAGCCGCGGGGGAGGGCAGGATGAGCAGTTCTTC. The chain has TRBV5-4 and TRBJ2-1; 7 bases agree with TRBD2. The CDR3 runs 14 residues. Trimming cost V 4 bases and J 8 bases; bases outside gene matches: 9. Germline V gene data show CDR1 as SGHNT and CDR2 as YYREEE (reference sequence).

The CDR3 loop is CASSQDGADLGPLHF. CDR3 in DNA: TGTGCCAGCAGCCAAGATGGGGCAGATTTGGGGCCCCTCCACTTT. The chain links TRBV14 to TRBJ1-6, with D perhaps matching TRBD1 (5 bases). The CDR3 sequence is 15 residues long. Trimming took off 0 bases at V and 13 bases at J, with 16 bases between the two ends. Germline V CDR1 and CDR2: SGHDN, FVKESK.

The V and J genes are TRBV3-1 (or the pseudogene TRBV3-2) and TRBJ2-6; 10 bases fit TRBD1. Losses at the gene ends were 4 bases for V and 2 bases for J; bases not matched to a gene: 2. CDR1 LGHDT and CDR2 YNNKEL come from the germline V gene (reference sequence). CDR3 size: 16 residues. CDR3 region: CASSPGTGAGANVLTF. CDR3 coding DNA: TGTGCCAGCAGCCCGGGGACAGGGGCTGGGGCCAACGTCCTGACTTTC.

This clone was counted once. The junction departs from the called germline gene at one end, perhaps through a read error. This chain joins TRBV7-7 and TRBJ2-5, with a possible D match to TRBD2 (5 bases). Germline V lookup: CDR1 SSHAT, CDR2 FNYEAQ (reference sequence). CDR3 length: 15 residues. The CDR3: CASSPRVGLQETQYF. The CDR3 DNA reads TGTGCTAGCAGCCCGAGGGTTGGGTTACAAGAGACCCAGTACTTC.

V and J are TRBV24-1 and TRBJ2-5; D might be TRBD2 (5 bases). The CDR3 has 13 amino acids. Trimming removed 3 bases at V and 5 bases at J, with 9 bases between. The germline CDR1 and CDR2 sequences are KGHDR and SFDVKD. The CDR3 loop is CATSDVQRETQYF. The CDR3 bases are TGTGCCACCAGTGATGTCCAGCGGGAGACCCAGTACTTC.

The V call is TRBV19, the J call TRBJ1-2; possibly TRBD1 for D (6 bases). CDR3 length: 13 amino acids. V lost 3 bases and J lost 4, with 9 bases in between. The germline V gene has CDR1 LNHDA and CDR2 SQIVND (reference sequence). CDR3 DNA sequence: TGTGCCAGTAGTATGGGGGACACCTATGGCTACACCTTC. It translates to CASSMGDTYGYTF. Full variable domain (outside the CDR3, taken from reference TRBV19 and TRBJ1-2): DGGITQSPKYLFRKEGQNVTLSCEQNLNHDAMYWYRQDPGQGLRLIYYSQIVNDFQKGDIAEGYSVSREKKESFPLTVTSAQKNPTAFYLCASSMGDTYGYTFGSGTRLTVV.

This chain links TRBV6-5 with TRBJ1-2; no reliable D call. V lost 2 bases to trimming and J lost 8 bases, with 9 bases between them. CDR1 is MNHEY and CDR2 is SVGAGI in the germline V gene. This CDR3 has 12 residues. CDR3 sequence: CASSYPAGGYTF. CDR3 nucleotide sequence: TGTGCCAGCAGTTACCCCGCAGGAGGCTACACCTTC.

This clone showed up just a few times. The chain joins TRBV29-1 to TRBJ2-1, with a possible D match to TRBD1 (6 bases). Germline V CDR1 and CDR2: SQVTM, ANQGSEA. Deletions cut 5 bases from V and 6 bases from J, with 11 bases between. CDR3 length equals 12 residues. The CDR3 DNA is TGCAGCGTTCAGCCAGGGGTCAATGAGCAGTTCTTC. Translating it yields CSVQPGVNEQFF.

The CDR3 is CAISLQGDSYEQYF. CDR3 DNA: TGTGCCATCAGTTTACAGGGAGACTCCTACGAGCAGTACTTC. The V gene is TRBV10-3, the J gene TRBJ2-7, with TRBD1 as a possible D gene (6 bases). Trimming took off 5 bases at V and 0 bases at J, with 11 bases between the two ends. The CDR3 extends over 14 amino acids. Germline-derived CDR1 and CDR2 are ENHRY and SYGVKD.

The CDR3 DNA reads TGTGCCAGCAGCGCCGGGACCGGGGGGTACAATGAGCAGTTCTTC. It codes for CASSAGTGGYNEQFF. This chain joins TRBV7-6 and TRBJ2-1; 7 bases map to TRBD2. Germline CDR1 SGHVS, CDR2 FNYEAQ. CDR3 size: 15 residues. With 5 bases clipped from V and 4 bases from J, the junction kept 8 bases outside the gene matches.

The genes are TRBV4-1 and TRBJ1-2; D not certain. V gave up 0 bases and J gave up 2 bases, with 7 bases separating them. This CDR3 has 14 amino acids. Germline CDR1 and CDR2: MGHRA and YSYEKL. DNA for the CDR3: TGCGCCAGCAGCCAAGAGGAGCTGAACTATGGCTACACCTTC. Residues: CASSQEELNYGYTF.

This clone was detected once. This chain joins TRBV29-1 and TRBJ1-1, with D possibly being TRBD1 (5 bases). V lost 6 bases and J 5 bases, leaving 16 bases between the germline ends. Germline V gives CDR1 SQVTM, CDR2 ANQGSEA. The CDR3 length is 13 residues. The CDR3, as DNA: TGCAGCGTCGTAGGAGGGGCTGGAACTGAAGCTTTCTTT. Translation gives CSVVGGAGTEAFF.

This clone was found a few times. The chain couples TRBV6-5 to TRBJ1-4, with a possible D match to TRBD1 (5 bases). Trimming shortened V by 8 bases and J by 8 bases, and 18 bases separated the two germline ends. Germline-derived CDR1 and CDR2 are MNHEY and SVGAGI. This CDR3 has 14 amino acids. The CDR3 region is CASSTGGAAEKLFF. CDR3 DNA: TGTGCCAGCTCAACAGGAGGGGCGGCCGAAAAACTGTTTTTT.

The chain is built from TRBV6-5 and TRBJ1-3; 9 positions match TRBD1. Germline V gene sequence: CDR1 MNHEY, CDR2 SVGAGI. Trimming removed 8 bases from V and 8 bases from J; junction bases left unmatched: 4. CDR3 size: 12 residues. The CDR3 coding sequence is TGTGCCAGCGGCCGACAGGGGGACACCATATATTTT. It specifies CASGRQGDTIYF.

In this sample, this clone turned up once. V usage is TRBV5-1 and J usage is TRBJ2-1; the match to TRBD2 covers 8 bases. Germline CDR1 and CDR2: SGHRS and YFSETQ. After removal of 0 bases from V and 3 bases from J, the junction contained 5 bases not matched to a gene. CDR3 size: 16 residues. Here the CDR3 reads CASSLEVAGNYNEQFF. The DNA for the CDR3 is TGCGCCAGCAGCTTGGAGGTAGCGGGGAACTACAATGAGCAGTTCTTC.

This clone was detected only a few times. The gene calls are TRBV6-2 or TRBV6-3 and TRBJ1-2; D ambiguous. CDR1 MNHEY and CDR2 SVGEGT come from the germline V gene. The CDR3 covers 13 residues. V lost 4 bases to trimming and J lost 7 bases, with 13 bases between them. CDR3: CASSLGRGRGYTF. CDR3 nucleotides: TGTGCCAGCAGTTTAGGTCGAGGGCGTGGCTACACCTTC.